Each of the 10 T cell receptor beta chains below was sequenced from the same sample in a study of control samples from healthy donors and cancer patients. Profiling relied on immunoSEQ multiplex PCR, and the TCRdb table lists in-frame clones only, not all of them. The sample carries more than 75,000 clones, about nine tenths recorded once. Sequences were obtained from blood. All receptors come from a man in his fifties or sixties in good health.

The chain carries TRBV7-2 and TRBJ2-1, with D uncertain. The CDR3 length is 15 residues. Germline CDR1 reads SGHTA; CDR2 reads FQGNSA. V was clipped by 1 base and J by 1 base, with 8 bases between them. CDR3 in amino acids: CASSLGRASYNEQFF. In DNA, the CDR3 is TGTGCCAGCAGCTTAGGCCGGGCGTCCTACAATGAGCAGTTCTTC. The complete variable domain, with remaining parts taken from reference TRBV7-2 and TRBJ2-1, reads GAGVSQSPSNKVTEKGKDVELRCDPISGHTALYWYRQSLGQGLEFLIYFQGNSAPDKSGLPSDRFSAERTGGSVSTLTIQRTQQEDSAVYLCASSLGRASYNEQFFGPGTRLTVL.

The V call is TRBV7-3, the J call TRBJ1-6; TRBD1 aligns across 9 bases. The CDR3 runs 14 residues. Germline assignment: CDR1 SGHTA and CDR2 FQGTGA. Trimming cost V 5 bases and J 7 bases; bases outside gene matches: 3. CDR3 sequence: CASSLQGANSPLHF. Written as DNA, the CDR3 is TGTGCCAGCAGCCTACAGGGGGCCAATTCACCCCTCCACTTT.

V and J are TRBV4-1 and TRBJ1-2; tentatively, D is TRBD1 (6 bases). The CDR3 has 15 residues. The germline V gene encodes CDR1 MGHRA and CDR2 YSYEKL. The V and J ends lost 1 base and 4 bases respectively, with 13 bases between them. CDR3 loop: CASSQAAGGGYGYTF. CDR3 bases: TGCGCCAGCAGCCAAGCGGCGGGAGGGGGCTATGGCTACACCTTC.

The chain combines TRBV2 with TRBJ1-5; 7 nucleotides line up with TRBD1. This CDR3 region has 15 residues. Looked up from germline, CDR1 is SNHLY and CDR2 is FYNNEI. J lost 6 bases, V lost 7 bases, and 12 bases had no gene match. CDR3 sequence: CASTRGQAKSQPQHF. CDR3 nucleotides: TGTGCCAGCACTAGAGGACAGGCCAAGAGTCAGCCCCAGCATTTT. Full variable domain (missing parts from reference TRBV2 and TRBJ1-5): EPEVTQTPSHQVTQMGQEVILRCVPISNHLYFYWYRQILGQKVEFLVSFYNNEISEKSEIFDDQFSVERPDGSNFTLKIRSTKLEDSAMYFCASTRGQAKSQPQHFGDGTRLSIL.

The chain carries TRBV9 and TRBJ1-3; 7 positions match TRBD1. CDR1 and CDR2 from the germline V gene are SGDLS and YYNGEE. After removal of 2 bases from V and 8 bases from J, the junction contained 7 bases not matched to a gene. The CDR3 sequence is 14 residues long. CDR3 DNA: TGTGCCAGCAGCGTTAGGAGGGACAGTGACACCATATATTTT. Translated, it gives CASSVRRDSDTIYF.

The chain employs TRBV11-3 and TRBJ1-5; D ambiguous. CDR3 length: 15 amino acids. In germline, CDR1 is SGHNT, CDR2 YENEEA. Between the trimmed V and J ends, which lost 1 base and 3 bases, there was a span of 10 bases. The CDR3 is CASSLGGGNNQPQHF. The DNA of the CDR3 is TGTGCCAGCAGCTTAGGAGGAGGGAACAATCAGCCCCAGCATTTT.

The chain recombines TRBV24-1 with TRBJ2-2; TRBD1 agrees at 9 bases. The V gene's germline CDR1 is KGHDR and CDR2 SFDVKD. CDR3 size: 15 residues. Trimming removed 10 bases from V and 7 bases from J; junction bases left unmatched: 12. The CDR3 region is CATYDPGQGGGELFF. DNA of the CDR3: TGTGCCACTTACGACCCGGGACAGGGTGGCGGGGAGCTGTTTTTT.

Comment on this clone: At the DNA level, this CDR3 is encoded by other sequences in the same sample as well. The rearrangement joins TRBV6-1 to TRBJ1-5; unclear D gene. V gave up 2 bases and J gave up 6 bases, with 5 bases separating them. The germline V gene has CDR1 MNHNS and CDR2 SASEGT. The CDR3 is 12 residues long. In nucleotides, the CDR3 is TGTGCCAGCAGTGAAAGGATTCAGCCCCAGCATTTT. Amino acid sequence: CASSERIQPQHF.

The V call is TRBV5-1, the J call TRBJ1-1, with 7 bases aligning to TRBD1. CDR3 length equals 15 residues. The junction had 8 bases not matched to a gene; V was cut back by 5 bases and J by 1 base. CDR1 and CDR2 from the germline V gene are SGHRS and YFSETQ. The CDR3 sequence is CASRRNDRENTEAFF. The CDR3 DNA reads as TGCGCCAGCAGGAGAAACGACAGGGAGAACACTGAAGCTTTCTTT.

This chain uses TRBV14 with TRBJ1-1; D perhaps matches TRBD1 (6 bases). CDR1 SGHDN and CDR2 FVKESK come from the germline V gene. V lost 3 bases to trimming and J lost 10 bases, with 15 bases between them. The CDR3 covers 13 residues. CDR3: CASSHGQSRVAFF. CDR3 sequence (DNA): TGTGCCAGCAGCCATGGACAGAGCCGAGTAGCTTTCTTT. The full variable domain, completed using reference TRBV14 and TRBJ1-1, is EAGVTQFPSHSVIEKGQTVTLRCDPISGHDNLYWYRRVMGKEIKFLLHFVKESKQDESGMPNNRFLAERTGGTYSTLKVQPAELEDSGVYFCASSHGQSRVAFFGQGTRLTVV.